This entry lists 17 T cell receptor beta chains sequenced from one sample in a study of Graves' ophthalmopathy and Graves' hyperthyroidism. Amplification of TCR beta CDR3 regions used RNA transcripts. RT-PCR in the first round used HTBI primers; a second-round multiplex PCR followed. TCRdb reprocessed the multiplex PCR reads with MiXCR, giving one entry per CDR3 protein. The sample shows 500,000 to 600,000 distinct CDR3 sequences, approximately 35% of them seen only once. Material: peripheral blood or thyroid tissue (not recorded which). The receptors shown here come from an adult man with Graves' hyperthyroidism.

This clonotype was seen only a few times. The chain joins TRBV7-3 to TRBJ2-7; 10 nucleotides agree with TRBD2. Germline V CDR1 and CDR2: SGHTA, FQGTGA. This CDR3 region has 14 residues. The V segment lost 6 bases and the J segment 5 bases; nucleotides outside the gene matches: 7. The CDR3 protein is CASRTRTSGDEQYF. The CDR3 DNA reads TGTGCCAGCAGGACCCGGACTAGCGGCGACGAGCAGTACTTC.

The table lists this clonotype with a few counts. The chain is built from TRBV27 and TRBJ1-2; 8 bases map to TRBD1. V shed 2 bases, J shed 8 bases, and the junction held 1 base outside the gene matches. The CDR3 contains 12 residues. Germline-derived CDR1 and CDR2 are MNHEY and SMNVEV (reference sequence). The chain's CDR3 is CASSLPGGGYTF. DNA of the CDR3: TGTGCCAGCAGTTTACCAGGGGGCGGCTACACCTTC.

This clonotype was seen ten or more times. For the CDR3, the DNA is TGCGCCAGCAGCTTGGCAGGACCCGACCTTGGAAACACCATATATTTT. Protein product: CASSLAGPDLGNTIYF. This chain uses TRBV5-1 with TRBJ1-3; D not resolved. Trimming shortened V by 0 bases and J by 3 bases, and 13 bases separated the two germline ends. The CDR3 length is 16 residues. Germline CDR1 and CDR2: SGHRS and YFSETQ.

The sample holds a few counts of this clonotype. This chain connects TRBV7-2 to TRBJ2-2; unclear D gene. This CDR3 contains 16 residues. The V end lost 5 bases, the J end lost 1 base, and 14 bases lay between the germline ends. Looked up from germline, CDR1 is SGHTA and CDR2 is FQGNSA. The CDR3 DNA reads as TGTGCCAGCAGCCGTGTTTCCGGATTGAACACCGGGGAGCTGTTTTTT. It encodes CASSRVSGLNTGELFF.

This clonotype was counted only a few times. The chain has TRBV29-1 and TRBJ2-3; the D gene is possibly TRBD2 (5 bases). The CDR3 sequence is 12 residues long. CDR1 is SQVTM and CDR2 is ANQGSEA in the germline V gene. Trimming pared 2 bases from V and 3 bases from J, leaving 6 bases between. CDR3 nucleotide sequence: TGCAGCGTTGAATCGGGGACAGATACGCAGTATTTT. It yields the protein CSVESGTDTQYF.

The chain joins TRBV2 to TRBJ2-3; D may be TRBD1 (5 bases). The CDR3 consists of 14 residues. Per the germline V gene, CDR1 is SNHLY and CDR2 is FYNNEI. V gave up 3 bases and J gave up 1 base, with 8 bases separating them. CDR3: CASSEKTGTDTQYF. CDR3 in DNA: TGTGCCAGCAGTGAGAAGACAGGCACAGATACGCAGTATTTT.

This clonotype was picked up one time. The V call is TRBV24-1, the J call TRBJ1-2; 8 bases are shared with TRBD1. CDR3 length equals 14 residues. V lost 12 bases, J lost 2 bases, and 10 bases stayed unmatched. The germline gives CDR1 KGHDR, CDR2 SFDVKD. The CDR3 DNA reads as TGTGCCTGGAGTGTGTCAGGGGGCAACTATGGCTACACCTTC. Its translation is CAWSVSGGNYGYTF.

This clonotype came up many times. This chain joins TRBV7-3 and TRBJ2-7; 9 positions match TRBD1. Trimming took 5 bases from V and 0 from J; bases not matched to a gene: 5. The CDR3 loop spans 15 amino acids. CDR1 is SGHTA, CDR2 FQGTGA, per germline. In nucleotides, the CDR3 is TGTGCCAGCAGCCAACAGGGGGCTCCCTCCTACGAGCAGTACTTC. Amino acid sequence: CASSQQGAPSYEQYF.

The rearrangement uses TRBV9 and TRBJ1-2, with 10 bases fitting TRBD1. Germline assignment: CDR1 SGDLS and CDR2 YYNGEE. Losses at the gene ends were 0 bases for V and 6 bases for J; bases not matched to a gene: 11. This CDR3 is built from 17 residues. CDR3 sequence reads: CASSVATTGGELDGYTF. In DNA, the CDR3 is TGTGCCAGCAGCGTAGCCACGACAGGGGGCGAGCTTGATGGCTACACCTTC.

This clonotype was found many times. This chain links TRBV2 with TRBJ2-5; a weak D match, TRBD2 (6 bases). CDR3 size: 14 residues. The V gene lost 6 bases and the J gene lost 3 bases, with 14 bases spanning the gap. Germline CDR1 is SNHLY and CDR2 is FYNNEI. The CDR3 sequence: CASRLGTREETQYF. The DNA of the CDR3 is TGTGCCAGCAGACTAGGGACTCGAGAAGAGACCCAGTACTTC. The entire variable domain, with the rest obtained from reference TRBV2 and TRBJ2-5, is as follows: EPEVTQTPSHQVTQMGQEVILRCVPISNHLYFYWYRQILGQKVEFLVSFYNNEISEKSEIFDDQFSVERPDGSNFTLKIRSTKLEDSAMYFCASRLGTREETQYFGPGTRLLVL.

This clonotype was observed many times. V and J are TRBV19 and TRBJ1-5, with a weak D call TRBD1 (5 bases). V was cut by 4 bases and J by 7 bases, with 11 bases left in between. Germline lookup yields CDR1 LNHDA and CDR2 SQIVND (reference sequence). The CDR3 has 13 amino acids. CDR3 in amino acids: CASSTGLQQPQHF. In DNA, the CDR3 is TGTGCCAGTAGTACAGGGTTGCAGCAGCCCCAGCATTTT.

This sequence joins TRBV13 and TRBJ1-1; D is perhaps TRBD1 (5 bases). The germline V and J ends were trimmed by 0 bases and 6 bases, with 14 bases remaining between them. This CDR3 is 15 amino acids long. Per germline, CDR1 PRHDT and CDR2 FYEKMQ (reference sequence). As DNA, the CDR3 is TGTGCCAGCAGCTTAGGGGCAGGGCCGGGGCCTGAAGCTTTCTTT. It translates to CASSLGAGPGPEAFF.

This clonotype was detected ten times or more. The chain recombines TRBV29-1 with TRBJ1-2; D is ambiguous. The CDR3 has 12 amino acids. V dropped 7 bases and J dropped 2 bases, with 11 bases sitting between them. Germline CDR1 is SQVTM and CDR2 is ANQGSEA. In DNA form, the CDR3 reads TGCAGCGCCACGGACGGAAACTATGGCTACACCTTC. The encoded protein is CSATDGNYGYTF.

This clonotype has more than one count but fewer than ten. The chain carries TRBV20-1 and TRBJ2-5; the D is unclear. The length of the CDR3 is 13 residues. V lost 0 bases and J 2 bases, leaving 7 bases between the germline ends. Germline CDR1 DFQATT, CDR2 SNEGSKA (reference sequence). The CDR3 spells CSARELFQETQYF. CDR3 DNA: TGCAGTGCTAGAGAATTGTTTCAAGAGACCCAGTACTTC.

This clonotype was seen many times. V and J are TRBV2 and TRBJ2-2; D gene unclear. The CDR3 runs 15 residues. With 2 bases removed from V and 5 bases from J, the gap between germline ends came to 12 bases. Germline V gene sequence: CDR1 SNHLY, CDR2 FYNNEI. The CDR3 DNA sequence: TGTGCCAGCAGTGAATTGAGTGGTATGACCGGGGAGCTGTTTTTT. It codes for CASSELSGMTGELFF.

This clonotype has a single count. This may stem from a read error, because a much larger clone lies one nucleotide away. The chain recombines TRBV4-1 with TRBJ2-7; D may match TRBD1 or TRBD2 (6 bases each). The germline V gene has CDR1 MGHRA and CDR2 YSYEKL. This CDR3 is built from 16 residues. The ends were cut back, 1 base at V and 2 bases at J, with 15 bases in the middle. The CDR3 region has the DNA TGCGCCAGCAGCCAAGGACCCGGGGGCGGCCCCTACGAGCAGTACTTC. It specifies CASSQGPGGGPYEQYF.

The V call is TRBV5-4, the J call TRBJ1-2, with 11 bases fitting TRBD1. The germline gives CDR1 SGHNT, CDR2 YYREEE (reference sequence). With 4 bases clipped from V and 7 bases from J, the junction kept 9 bases outside the gene matches. This CDR3 has 15 residues. The DNA of the CDR3 is TGTGCCAGCAGCCCCTCTGGGGACAGGGGGTTTGGCTACACCTTC. Translation: CASSPSGDRGFGYTF.